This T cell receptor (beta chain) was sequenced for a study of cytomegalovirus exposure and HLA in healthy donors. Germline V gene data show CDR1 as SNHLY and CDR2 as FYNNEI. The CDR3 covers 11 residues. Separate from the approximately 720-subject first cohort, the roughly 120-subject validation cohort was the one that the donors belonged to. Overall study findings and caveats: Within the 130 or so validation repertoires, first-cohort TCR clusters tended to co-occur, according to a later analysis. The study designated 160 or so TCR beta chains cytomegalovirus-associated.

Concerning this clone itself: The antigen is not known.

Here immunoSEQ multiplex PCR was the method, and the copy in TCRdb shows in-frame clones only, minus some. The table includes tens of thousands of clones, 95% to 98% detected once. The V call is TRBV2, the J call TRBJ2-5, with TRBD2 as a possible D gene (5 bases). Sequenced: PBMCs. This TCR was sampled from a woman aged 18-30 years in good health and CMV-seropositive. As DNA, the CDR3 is TGTGCAGCAGTGGGAGTGGAGACCCAGTACTTC. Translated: CAAVGVETQYF.